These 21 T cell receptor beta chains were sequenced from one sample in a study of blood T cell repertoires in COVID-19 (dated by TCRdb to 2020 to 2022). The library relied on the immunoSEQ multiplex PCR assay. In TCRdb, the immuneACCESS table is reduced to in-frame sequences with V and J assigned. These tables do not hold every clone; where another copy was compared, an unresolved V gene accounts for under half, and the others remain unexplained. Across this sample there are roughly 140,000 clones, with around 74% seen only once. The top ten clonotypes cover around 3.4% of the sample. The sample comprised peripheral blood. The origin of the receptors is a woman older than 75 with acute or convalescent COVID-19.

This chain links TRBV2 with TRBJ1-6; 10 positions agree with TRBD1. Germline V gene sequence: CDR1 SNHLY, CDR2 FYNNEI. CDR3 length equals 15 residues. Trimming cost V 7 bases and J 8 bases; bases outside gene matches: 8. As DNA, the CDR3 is TGTGCCAGCAAATCCGCGGGACAGGGGTATTCACCCCTCCACTTT. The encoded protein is CASKSAGQGYSPLHF.

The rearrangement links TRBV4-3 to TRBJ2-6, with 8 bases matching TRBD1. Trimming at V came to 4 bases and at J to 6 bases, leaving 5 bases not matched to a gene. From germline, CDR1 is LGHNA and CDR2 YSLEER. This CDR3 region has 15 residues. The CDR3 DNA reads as TGCGCCAGCAGCCCTTTCCAGGGGGCGGCCAACGTCCTGACTTTC. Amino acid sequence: CASSPFQGAANVLTF.

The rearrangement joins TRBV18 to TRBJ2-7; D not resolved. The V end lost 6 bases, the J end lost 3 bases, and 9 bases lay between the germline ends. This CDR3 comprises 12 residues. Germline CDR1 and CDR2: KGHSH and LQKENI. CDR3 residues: CASSQNFYEQYF. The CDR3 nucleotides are TGTGCCAGCTCCCAGAATTTCTACGAGCAGTACTTC.

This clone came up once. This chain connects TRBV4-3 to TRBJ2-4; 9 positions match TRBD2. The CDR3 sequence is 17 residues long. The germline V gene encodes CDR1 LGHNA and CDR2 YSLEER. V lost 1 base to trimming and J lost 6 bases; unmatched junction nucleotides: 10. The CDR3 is CASSQGLGGGERNIQYF. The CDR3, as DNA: TGCGCCAGCAGCCAAGGATTGGGCGGGGGGGAGAGAAACATTCAGTACTTC.

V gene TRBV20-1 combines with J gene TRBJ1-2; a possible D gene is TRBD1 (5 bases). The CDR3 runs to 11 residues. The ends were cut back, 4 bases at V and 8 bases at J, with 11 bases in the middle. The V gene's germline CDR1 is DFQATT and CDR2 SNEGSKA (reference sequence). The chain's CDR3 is CSANQGQGYTF. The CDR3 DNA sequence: TGCAGTGCTAACCAGGGCCAGGGCTACACCTTC.

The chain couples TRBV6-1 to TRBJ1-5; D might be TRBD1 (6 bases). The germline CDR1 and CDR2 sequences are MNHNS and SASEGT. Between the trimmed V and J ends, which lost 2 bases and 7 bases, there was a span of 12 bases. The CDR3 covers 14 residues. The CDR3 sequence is CASSEPGGWQPQHF. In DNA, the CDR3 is TGTGCCAGCAGTGAACCGGGGGGCTGGCAGCCCCAGCATTTT.

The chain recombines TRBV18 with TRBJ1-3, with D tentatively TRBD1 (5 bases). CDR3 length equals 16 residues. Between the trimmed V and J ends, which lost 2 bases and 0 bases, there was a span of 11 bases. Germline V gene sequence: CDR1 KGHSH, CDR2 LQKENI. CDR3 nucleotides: TGTGCCAGCTCACCAGTCCAGGGCTTCTCTGGAAACACCATATATTTT. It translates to CASSPVQGFSGNTIYF.

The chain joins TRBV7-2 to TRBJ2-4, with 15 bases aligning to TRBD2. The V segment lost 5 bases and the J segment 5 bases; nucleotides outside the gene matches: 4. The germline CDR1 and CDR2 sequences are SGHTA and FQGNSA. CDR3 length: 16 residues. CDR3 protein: CASSHGLAGGENIQYF. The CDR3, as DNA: TGTGCCAGCAGCCACGGACTAGCGGGAGGGGAAAACATTCAGTACTTC.

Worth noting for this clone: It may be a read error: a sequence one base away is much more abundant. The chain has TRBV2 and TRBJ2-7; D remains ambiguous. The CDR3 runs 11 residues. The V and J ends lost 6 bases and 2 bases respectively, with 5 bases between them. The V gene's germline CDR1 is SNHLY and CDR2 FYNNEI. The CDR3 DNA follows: TGTGCCAGCAGCTCAGCCTACGAGCAGTACTTC. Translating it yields CASSSAYEQYF.

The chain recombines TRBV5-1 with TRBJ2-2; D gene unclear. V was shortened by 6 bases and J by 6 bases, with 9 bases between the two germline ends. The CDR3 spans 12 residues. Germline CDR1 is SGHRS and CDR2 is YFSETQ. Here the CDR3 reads CASTGPAGELFF. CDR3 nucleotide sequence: TGCGCCAGCACAGGTCCGGCCGGGGAGCTGTTTTTT.

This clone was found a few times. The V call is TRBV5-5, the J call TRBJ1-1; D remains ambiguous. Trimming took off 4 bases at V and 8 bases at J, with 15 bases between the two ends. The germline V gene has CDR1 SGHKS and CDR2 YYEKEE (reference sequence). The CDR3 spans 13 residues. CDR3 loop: CASSPTAGREAFF. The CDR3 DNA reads TGTGCCAGCAGCCCTACGGCGGGGAGGGAAGCTTTCTTT.

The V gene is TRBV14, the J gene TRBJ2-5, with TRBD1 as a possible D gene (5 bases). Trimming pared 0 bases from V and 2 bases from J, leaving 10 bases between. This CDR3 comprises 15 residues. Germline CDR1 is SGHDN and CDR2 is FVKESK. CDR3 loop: CASSQDWGRQETQYF. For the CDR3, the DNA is TGTGCCAGCAGCCAAGATTGGGGCAGGCAAGAGACCCAGTACTTC.

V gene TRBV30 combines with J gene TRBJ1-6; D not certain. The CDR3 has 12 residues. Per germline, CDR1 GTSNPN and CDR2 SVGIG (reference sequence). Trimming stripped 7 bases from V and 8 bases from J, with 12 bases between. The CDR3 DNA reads TGTGCCTCCTCGGCGGGATATTCACCCCTCCACTTT. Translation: CASSAGYSPLHF.

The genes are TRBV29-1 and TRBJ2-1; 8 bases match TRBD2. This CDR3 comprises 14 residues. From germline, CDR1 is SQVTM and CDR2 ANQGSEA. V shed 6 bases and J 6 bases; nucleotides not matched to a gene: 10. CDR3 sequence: CSVGRGGNINEQFF. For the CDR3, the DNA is TGCAGCGTCGGGAGGGGGGGGAATATCAATGAGCAGTTCTTC.

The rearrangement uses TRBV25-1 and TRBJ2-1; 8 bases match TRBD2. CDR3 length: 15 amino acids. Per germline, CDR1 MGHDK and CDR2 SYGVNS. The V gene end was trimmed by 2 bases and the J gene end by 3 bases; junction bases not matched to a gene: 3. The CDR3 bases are TGTGCCAGCAGTGAACCAGCGGGGGTCTACAATGAGCAGTTCTTC. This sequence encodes CASSEPAGVYNEQFF.

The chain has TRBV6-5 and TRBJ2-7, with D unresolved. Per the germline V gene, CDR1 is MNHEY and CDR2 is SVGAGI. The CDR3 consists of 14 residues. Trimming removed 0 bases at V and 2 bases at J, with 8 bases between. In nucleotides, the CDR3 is TGTGCCAGCAGTTACTCCGACAAAACCTACGAGCAGTACTTC. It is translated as CASSYSDKTYEQYF.

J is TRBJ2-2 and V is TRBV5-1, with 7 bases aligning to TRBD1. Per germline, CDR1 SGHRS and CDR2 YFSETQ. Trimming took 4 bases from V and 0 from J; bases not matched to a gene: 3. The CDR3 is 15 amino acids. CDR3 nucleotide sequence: TGCGCCAGCAGCGAACAGGGGCCGAACACCGGGGAGCTGTTTTTT. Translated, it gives CASSEQGPNTGELFF.

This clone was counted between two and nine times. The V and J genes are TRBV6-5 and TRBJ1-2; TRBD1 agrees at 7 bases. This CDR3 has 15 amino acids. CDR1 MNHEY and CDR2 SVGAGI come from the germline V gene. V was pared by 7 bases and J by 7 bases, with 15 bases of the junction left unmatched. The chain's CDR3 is CASTPADRQGIGYTF. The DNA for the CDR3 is TGTGCCAGCACGCCAGCCGATAGACAGGGCATTGGCTACACCTTC.

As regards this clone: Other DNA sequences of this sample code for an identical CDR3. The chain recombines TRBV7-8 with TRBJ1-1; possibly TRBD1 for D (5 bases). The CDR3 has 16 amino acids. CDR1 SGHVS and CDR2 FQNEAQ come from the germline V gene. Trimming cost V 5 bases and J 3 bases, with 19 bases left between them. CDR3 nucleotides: TGTGCCAGCAGCCCGACTGCGGGGGGTGTGTACACTGAAGCTTTCTTT. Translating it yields CASSPTAGGVYTEAFF.

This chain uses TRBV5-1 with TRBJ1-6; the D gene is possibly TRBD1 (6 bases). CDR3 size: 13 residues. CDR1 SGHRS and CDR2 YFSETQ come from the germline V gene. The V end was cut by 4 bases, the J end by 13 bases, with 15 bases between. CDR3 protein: CASSPQGGGPLHF. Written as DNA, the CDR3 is TGCGCCAGCAGCCCCCAAGGGGGTGGTCCCCTCCACTTT.

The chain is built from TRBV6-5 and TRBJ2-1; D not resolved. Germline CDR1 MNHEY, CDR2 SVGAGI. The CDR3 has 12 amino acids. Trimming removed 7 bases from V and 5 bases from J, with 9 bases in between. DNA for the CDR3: TGTGCCAGCAAGCTTAACGACAATGAGCAGTTCTTC. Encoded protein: CASKLNDNEQFF.